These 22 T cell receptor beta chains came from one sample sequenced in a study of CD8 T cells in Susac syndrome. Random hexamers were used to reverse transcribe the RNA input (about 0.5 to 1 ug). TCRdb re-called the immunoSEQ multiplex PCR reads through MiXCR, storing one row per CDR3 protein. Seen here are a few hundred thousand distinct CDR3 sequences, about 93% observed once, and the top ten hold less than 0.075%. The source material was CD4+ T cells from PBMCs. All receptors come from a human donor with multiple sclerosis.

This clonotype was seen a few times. CDR3 amino acids: CASSSLAGGADTQYF. In DNA form, the CDR3 reads TGTGCCAGCAGCTCCCTAGCGGGGGGTGCAGATACGCAGTATTTT. This chain uses TRBV5-8 with TRBJ2-3, with 11 nucleotides matching TRBD2. Germline values: CDR1 SGHTS, CDR2 YDEGEE. The CDR3 is 15 residues long. Unmatched junction bases numbered 4, after V lost 3 bases and J lost 4 bases.

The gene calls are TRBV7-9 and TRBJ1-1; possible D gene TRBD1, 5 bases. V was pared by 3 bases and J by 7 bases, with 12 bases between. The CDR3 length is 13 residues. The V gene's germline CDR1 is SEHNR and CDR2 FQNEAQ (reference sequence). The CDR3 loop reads CASSFSPGGEAFF. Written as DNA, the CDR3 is TGTGCCAGCAGCTTTTCCCCCGGGGGTGAAGCTTTCTTT.

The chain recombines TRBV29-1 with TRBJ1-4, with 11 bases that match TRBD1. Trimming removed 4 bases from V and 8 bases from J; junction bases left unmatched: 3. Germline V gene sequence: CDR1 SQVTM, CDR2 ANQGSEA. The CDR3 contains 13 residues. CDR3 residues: CSVAGQGAEKLFF. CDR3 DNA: TGCAGCGTTGCCGGACAGGGGGCCGAAAAACTGTTTTTT. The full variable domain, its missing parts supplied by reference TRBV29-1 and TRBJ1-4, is SAVISQKPSRDICQRGTSLTIQCQVDSQVTMMFWYRQQPGQSLTLIATANQGSEATYESGFVIDKFPISRPNLTFSTLTVSNMSPEDSSIYLCSVAGQGAEKLFFGSGTQLSVL.

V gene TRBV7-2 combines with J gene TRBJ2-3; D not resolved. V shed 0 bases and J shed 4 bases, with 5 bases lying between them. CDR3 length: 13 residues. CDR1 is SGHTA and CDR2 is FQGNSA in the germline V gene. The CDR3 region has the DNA TGTGCCAGCAGCTTAGCTAGCTCAGATACGCAGTATTTT. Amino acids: CASSLASSDTQYF.

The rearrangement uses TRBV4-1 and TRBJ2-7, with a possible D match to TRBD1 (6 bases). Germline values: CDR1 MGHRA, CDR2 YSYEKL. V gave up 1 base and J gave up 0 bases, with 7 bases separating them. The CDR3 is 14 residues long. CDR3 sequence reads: CASSQGTDSYEQYF. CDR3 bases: TGCGCCAGCAGCCAAGGGACAGACTCCTACGAGCAGTACTTC.

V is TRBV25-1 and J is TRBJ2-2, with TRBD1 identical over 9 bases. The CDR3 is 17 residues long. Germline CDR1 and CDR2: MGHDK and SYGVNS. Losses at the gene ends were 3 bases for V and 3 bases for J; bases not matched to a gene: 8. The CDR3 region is CASSDAPGQGYTGELFF. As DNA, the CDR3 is TGTGCCAGCAGTGATGCTCCGGGACAGGGATACACCGGGGAGCTGTTTTTT.

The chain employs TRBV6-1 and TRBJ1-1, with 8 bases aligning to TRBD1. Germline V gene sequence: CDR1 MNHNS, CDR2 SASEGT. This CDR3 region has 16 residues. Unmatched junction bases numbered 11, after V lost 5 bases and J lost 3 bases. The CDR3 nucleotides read TGTGCCAGCAGTCGACAGGGGCTCCATACGGACACTGAAGCTTTCTTT. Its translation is CASSRQGLHTDTEAFF.

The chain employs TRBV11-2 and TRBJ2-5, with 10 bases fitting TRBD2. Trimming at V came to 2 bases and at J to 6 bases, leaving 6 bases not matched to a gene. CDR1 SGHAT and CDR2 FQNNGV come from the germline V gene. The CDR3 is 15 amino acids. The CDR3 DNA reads TGTGCCAGCAGCTTACAGCGGGAGGGGGCGCAGACCCAGTACTTC. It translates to CASSLQREGAQTQYF.

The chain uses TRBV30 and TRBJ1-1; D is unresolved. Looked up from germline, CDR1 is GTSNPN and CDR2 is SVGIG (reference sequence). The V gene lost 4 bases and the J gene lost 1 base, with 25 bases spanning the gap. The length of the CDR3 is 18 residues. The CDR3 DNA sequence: TGTGCCTGGATAAGTGGTCGACTTAACGCCGATCGGAACACTGAAGCTTTCTTT. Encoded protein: CAWISGRLNADRNTEAFF.

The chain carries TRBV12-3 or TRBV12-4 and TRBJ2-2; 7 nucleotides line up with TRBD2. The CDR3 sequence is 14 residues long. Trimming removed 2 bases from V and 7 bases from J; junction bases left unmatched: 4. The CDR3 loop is CASSLIGGGGELFF. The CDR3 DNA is TGTGCCAGCAGTTTAATCGGCGGGGGCGGGGAGCTGTTTTTT.

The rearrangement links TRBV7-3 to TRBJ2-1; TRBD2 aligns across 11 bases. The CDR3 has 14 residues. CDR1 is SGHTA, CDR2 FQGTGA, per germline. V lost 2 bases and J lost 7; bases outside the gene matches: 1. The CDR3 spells CASSLVAGGNEQFF. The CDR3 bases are TGTGCCAGCAGCTTAGTAGCGGGAGGGAATGAGCAGTTCTTC.

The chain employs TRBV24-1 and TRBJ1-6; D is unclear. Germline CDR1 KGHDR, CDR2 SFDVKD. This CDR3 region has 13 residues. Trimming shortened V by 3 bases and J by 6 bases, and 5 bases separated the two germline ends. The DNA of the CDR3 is TGTGCCACCAGTGATGGCCCTAATTCACCCCTCCACTTT. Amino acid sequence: CATSDGPNSPLHF.

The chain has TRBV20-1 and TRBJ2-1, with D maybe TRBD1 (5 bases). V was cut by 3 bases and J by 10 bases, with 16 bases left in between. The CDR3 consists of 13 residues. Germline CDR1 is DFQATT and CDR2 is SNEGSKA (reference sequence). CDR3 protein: CSASSRAGGEQFF. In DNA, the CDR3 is TGCAGTGCTAGCAGCAGGGCCGGTGGGGAGCAGTTCTTC.

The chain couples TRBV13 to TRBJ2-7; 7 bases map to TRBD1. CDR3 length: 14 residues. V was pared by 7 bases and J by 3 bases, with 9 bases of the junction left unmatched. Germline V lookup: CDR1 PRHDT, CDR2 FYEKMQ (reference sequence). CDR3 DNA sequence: TGTGCCAGCAAAATTCAGGGACAGCTCTACGAGCAGTACTTC. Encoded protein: CASKIQGQLYEQYF.

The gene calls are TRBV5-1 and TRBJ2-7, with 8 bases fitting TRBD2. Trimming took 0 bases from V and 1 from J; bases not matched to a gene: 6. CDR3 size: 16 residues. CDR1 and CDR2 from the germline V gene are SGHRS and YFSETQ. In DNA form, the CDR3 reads TGCGCCAGCAGCTTGGCCGCGGGGGGAGTATCCTACGAGCAGTACGTC. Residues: CASSLAAGGVSYEQYV.

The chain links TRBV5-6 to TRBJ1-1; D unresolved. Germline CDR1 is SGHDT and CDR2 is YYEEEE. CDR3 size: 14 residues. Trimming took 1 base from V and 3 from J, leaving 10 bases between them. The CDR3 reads CASSLLAGYTEAFF. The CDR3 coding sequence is TGTGCCAGCAGCTTGCTGGCAGGTTACACTGAAGCTTTCTTT. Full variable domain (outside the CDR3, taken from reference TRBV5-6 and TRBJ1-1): DAGVTQSPTHLIKTRGQQVTLRCSPKSGHDTVSWYQQALGQGPQFIFQYYEEEERQRGNFPDRFSGHQFPNYSSELNVNALLLGDSALYLCASSLLAGYTEAFFGQGTRLTVV.

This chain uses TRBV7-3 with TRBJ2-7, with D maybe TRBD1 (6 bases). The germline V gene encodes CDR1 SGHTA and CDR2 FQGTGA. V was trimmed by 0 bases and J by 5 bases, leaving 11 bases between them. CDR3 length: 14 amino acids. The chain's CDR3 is CASSLTSRGHEQYF. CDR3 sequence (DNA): TGTGCCAGCAGCTTAACGTCCAGGGGCCACGAGCAGTACTTC.

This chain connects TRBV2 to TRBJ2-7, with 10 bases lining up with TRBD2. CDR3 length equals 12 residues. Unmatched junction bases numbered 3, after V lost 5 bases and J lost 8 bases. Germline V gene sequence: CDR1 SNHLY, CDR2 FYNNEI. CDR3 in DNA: TGTGCCAGCAGTTTAGCGGGAGGAAAGCAGTACGTC. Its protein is CASSLAGGKQYV.

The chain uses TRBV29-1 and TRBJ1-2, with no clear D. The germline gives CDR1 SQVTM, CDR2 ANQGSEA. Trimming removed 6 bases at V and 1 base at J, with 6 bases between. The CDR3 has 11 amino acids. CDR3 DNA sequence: TGCAGCGTCGCTATTAACTATGGCTACACCTTC. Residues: CSVAINYGYTF. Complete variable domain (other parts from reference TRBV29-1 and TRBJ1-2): SAVISQKPSRDICQRGTSLTIQCQVDSQVTMMFWYRQQPGQSLTLIATANQGSEATYESGFVIDKFPISRPNLTFSTLTVSNMSPEDSSIYLCSVAINYGYTFGSGTRLTVV.

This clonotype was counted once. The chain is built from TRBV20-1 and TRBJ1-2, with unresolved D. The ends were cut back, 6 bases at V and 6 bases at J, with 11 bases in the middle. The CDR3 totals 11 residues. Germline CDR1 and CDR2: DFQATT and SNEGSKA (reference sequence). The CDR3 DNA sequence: TGCAGTGCCGAATGGTATGATGGCTACACCTTC. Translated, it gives CSAEWYDGYTF.

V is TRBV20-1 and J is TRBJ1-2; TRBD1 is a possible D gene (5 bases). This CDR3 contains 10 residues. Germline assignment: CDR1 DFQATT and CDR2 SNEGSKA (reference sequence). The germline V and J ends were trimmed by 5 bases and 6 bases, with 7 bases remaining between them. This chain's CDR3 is CSAEQDGYTF. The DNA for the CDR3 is TGCAGTGCTGAACAGGATGGCTACACCTTC.

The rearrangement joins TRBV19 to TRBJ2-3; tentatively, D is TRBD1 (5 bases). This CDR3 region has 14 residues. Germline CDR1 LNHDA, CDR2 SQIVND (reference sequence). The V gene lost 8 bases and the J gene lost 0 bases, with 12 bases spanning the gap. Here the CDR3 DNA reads TGTGCCAGTCGCGAACAGGTTAGCACAGATACGCAGTATTTT. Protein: CASREQVSTDTQYF.